The clone carrying this T cell receptor (beta chain) appeared once. Some clones are missing from TCRdb's copy, which holds only in-frame ones; the method was immunoSEQ multiplex PCR. The sample holds about 160,000 clones; around 90% are singletons and the top ten take under 2.5%. The data are from a study of T cell responses to AZD1222 COVID-19 vaccine. Trimming stripped 2 bases from V and 1 base from J, with 8 bases between. This CDR3 is 14 amino acids long. CDR1 is MNHEY and CDR2 is SVGEGT in the germline V gene. Sample: peripheral blood, taken on day 0 of AZD1222 vaccination. The chain recombines TRBV6-2 or TRBV6-3 with TRBJ1-1; D gene uncertain. The sequence came from an adult in good health. CDR3 in DNA: TGTGCCAGCAGTTACACCCTCCGGAACACTGAAGCTTTCTTT. This encodes CASSYTLRNTEAFF.